The 14 T cell receptor beta chains below were found in one sample sequenced in a study of CD8+CD57+ T cells in acquired aplastic anemia. Patients picked for sequencing had shown CD8+CD57+ cell expansion detected by flow cytometry. The template used for profiling TCR beta VDJ and CDR3 was genomic DNA. One entry per CDR3 protein results from TCRdb running MiXCR on the reads. The table includes 450,000 to 550,000 distinct CDR3 sequences, around 30% detected once. What was sequenced was sorted CD4+, CD8+, or CD8+CD57+ T cells (not recorded which) from PBMCs. The receptors derive from a human donor with aplastic anemia.

This clonotype was counted many times. The gene calls are TRBV2 and TRBJ1-2; D is unclear. V was pared by 3 bases and J by 8 bases, with 10 bases between. The length of the CDR3 is 12 residues. The germline V gene has CDR1 SNHLY and CDR2 FYNNEI. The CDR3, as DNA: TGTGCCAGCAGTGATGGTGGCAGCGGCTACACCTTC. Translating it yields CASSDGGSGYTF. Together with reference TRBV2 and TRBJ1-2, the CDR3 gives the full variable domain: EPEVTQTPSHQVTQMGQEVILRCVPISNHLYFYWYRQILGQKVEFLVSFYNNEISEKSEIFDDQFSVERPDGSNFTLKIRSTKLEDSAMYFCASSDGGSGYTFGSGTRLTVV.

The chain is built from TRBV6-1 and TRBJ2-3; D call uncertain. V lost 4 bases and J 0 bases, leaving 14 bases between the germline ends. The CDR3 extends over 16 amino acids. Germline CDR1 MNHNS, CDR2 SASEGT. This CDR3 reads CASSVSPATSTDTQYF. CDR3 DNA: TGTGCCAGCAGTGTTAGTCCGGCAACTAGCACAGATACGCAGTATTTT.

The chain recombines TRBV7-3 with TRBJ2-7, with 13 bases fitting TRBD2. Germline V lookup: CDR1 SGHTA, CDR2 FQGTGA. The trim removed 5 bases at V and 3 bases at J, leaving 4 bases unmatched. This CDR3 is 15 amino acids long. The CDR3, as DNA: TGTGCCAGCAGCCCCTGGACTAGCGGGAGCTACGAGCAGTACTTC. It translates to CASSPWTSGSYEQYF. Variable domain in full (rest from reference TRBV7-3 and TRBJ2-7): GAGVSQTPSNKVTEKGKYVELRCDPISGHTALYWYRQSLGQGPEFLIYFQGTGAADDSGLPNDRFFAVRPEGSVSTLKIQRTERGDSAVYLCASSPWTSGSYEQYFGPGTRLTVT.

The CDR3 region is CASSFSSMNTEAFF. The CDR3 DNA sequence: TGTGCCAGCAGCTTTTCGTCCATGAACACTGAAGCTTTCTTT. The chain carries TRBV7-9 and TRBJ1-1; D call uncertain. Per the germline V gene, CDR1 is SEHNR and CDR2 is FQNEAQ (reference sequence). V was trimmed by 3 bases and J by 0 bases, leaving 8 bases between them. The CDR3 length is 14 residues.

This clonotype was recorded a few times. CDR3 nucleotide sequence: TGTGCCAGCAGCCAGCAGGTGTCCTACAATGAGCAGTTCTTC. This gives the protein CASSQQVSYNEQFF. The chain couples TRBV7-3 to TRBJ2-1; D remains ambiguous. Germline values: CDR1 SGHTA, CDR2 FQGTGA. The CDR3 contains 14 residues. With 5 bases removed from V and 1 base from J, the gap between germline ends came to 9 bases.

As concerns this clonotype: A read error may explain this, as a much larger clone is one base away. This chain joins TRBV9 and TRBJ2-7; D tentatively fits TRBD1 or TRBD2 (6 bases each). Germline V gene lookup returns CDR1 SGDLS and CDR2 YYNGEE. The CDR3 has 13 residues. The V and J ends lost 3 bases and 6 bases respectively, with 13 bases between them. The CDR3 spells CASSAEGGTEQYF. The CDR3 DNA is TGTGCCAGCAGCGCAGAGGGGGGCACCGAGCAGTACTTC.

Points on this clonotype: With a much larger clone just one base away, this may be a read error. The V and J genes are TRBV20-1 and TRBJ1-6; D gene ambiguous. CDR3 length: 14 residues. Germline values: CDR1 DFQATT, CDR2 SNEGSKA (reference sequence). CDR3 region: CSAREAGGNSPPHF. CDR3 coding DNA: TGCAGTGCTAGAGAGGCAGGAGGTAATTCACCCCCCCACTTT.

About this clonotype: A much more abundant neighbour one base away suggests this may be a read error. V and J are TRBV20-1 and TRBJ1-2; tentatively, D is TRBD1 (6 bases). Germline CDR1 is DFQATT and CDR2 is SNEGSKA (reference sequence). The CDR3 sequence is 13 residues long. This chain's CDR3 is CSASQRGAYGCTF. In DNA, the CDR3 is TGCAGTGCTAGTCAGCGGGGGGCCTATGGCTGCACCTTC.

Remarks on this clonotype: This could be a read error, since a much larger clone is one nucleotide away. The V call is TRBV14, the J call TRBJ2-7, with TRBD2 matching 11 bases. The CDR3 is made up of 15 amino acids. Germline loops: CDR1 SGHDN, CDR2 FVKESK. The CDR3 loop is CASSQDPSGRTSRRF. Here the CDR3 DNA reads TGTGCCAGCAGCCAAGATCCTAGCGGGAGGACGAGCCGACGCTTC.

The chain carries TRBV10-3 and TRBJ2-5; 10 bases are shared with TRBD1. Looked up from germline, CDR1 is ENHRY and CDR2 is SYGVKD. The CDR3 extends over 16 amino acids. The junction had 16 bases not matched to a gene; V was cut back by 10 bases and J by 5 bases. Written as DNA, the CDR3 is TGTGCCACATCGAGGGGGACAGGGGACACCGGGGAGACCCAGTACTTC. It codes for CATSRGTGDTGETQYF.

Concerning this clonotype itself: One junction end disagrees with the germline gene, perhaps due to a read error. The chain has TRBV5-6 and TRBJ1-5; D remains unclear. CDR3 length equals 14 residues. CDR1 SGHDT and CDR2 YYEEEE come from the germline V gene. CDR3 amino acids: CPSSLSFSNQPQHF. Written as DNA, the CDR3 is TGTCCCAGCAGCTTATCCTTTAGCAATCAGCCCCAGCATTTT.

In this sample, this clonotype turned up many times. The rearrangement uses TRBV4-1 and TRBJ1-5; D gene unclear. Germline V CDR1 and CDR2: MGHRA, YSYEKL. This CDR3 is 14 amino acids long. V lost 1 base to trimming and J lost 1 base, with 5 bases between them. The CDR3 loop reads CASSQGRSNQPQHF. CDR3 DNA: TGCGCCAGCAGCCAAGGTAGGAGCAATCAGCCCCAGCATTTT.

The rearrangement joins TRBV5-1 to TRBJ2-5; D is ambiguous. Germline V gene data show CDR1 as SGHRS and CDR2 as YFSETQ. This CDR3 comprises 14 residues. V lost 4 bases, J lost 0 bases, and 10 bases lay in between. The CDR3 sequence is CASSRRVNQETQYF. CDR3 DNA sequence: TGCGCCAGCAGCCGACGAGTAAACCAAGAGACCCAGTACTTC.

This clonotype was counted a few times. The V and J genes are TRBV11-2 and TRBJ2-3; D unresolved. The length of the CDR3 is 15 residues. Germline values: CDR1 SGHAT, CDR2 FQNNGV. Deletions cut 0 bases from V and 0 bases from J, with 7 bases between. DNA for the CDR3: TGTGCCAGCAGCTTAGATCAGCTTAGCACAGATACGCAGTATTTT. This translates into CASSLDQLSTDTQYF.